This paragraph reports one T cell receptor (beta chain). Its cognate antigen is unknown. The sample is drawn from a study of T cell responses to AZD1222 COVID-19 vaccine. Across the study: Second-dose recipients at about 4 or about 12 weeks were treated as one pooled group. Study results and caveats: Among those given AZD1222, only six were seropositive at baseline. Increased Spike-specific TCR breadth and depth were observed after two AZD1222 doses. Donors were largely white British and mainly female; clonal diversity was possibly underestimated.

Between the trimmed V and J ends, which lost 5 bases and 1 base, there was a span of 8 bases. This CDR3 comprises 13 residues. Germline values: CDR1 SEHNR, CDR2 FQNEAQ (reference sequence). The assay was immunoSEQ multiplex PCR, and TCRdb's table has in-frame clones only and misses some. The profile covers some 99,000 clones, with around 93% appearing a single time and less than 9.5% taken by the ten largest. The material sequenced was peripheral blood, taken on day 0 of AZD1222 vaccination. This sequence originates from an adult in good health. The chain combines TRBV7-9 with TRBJ2-5; D unresolved. The CDR3 reads CASSRGVQETQYF. The CDR3 DNA sequence: TGTGCCAGCAGCCGAGGAGTCCAAGAGACCCAGTACTTC.